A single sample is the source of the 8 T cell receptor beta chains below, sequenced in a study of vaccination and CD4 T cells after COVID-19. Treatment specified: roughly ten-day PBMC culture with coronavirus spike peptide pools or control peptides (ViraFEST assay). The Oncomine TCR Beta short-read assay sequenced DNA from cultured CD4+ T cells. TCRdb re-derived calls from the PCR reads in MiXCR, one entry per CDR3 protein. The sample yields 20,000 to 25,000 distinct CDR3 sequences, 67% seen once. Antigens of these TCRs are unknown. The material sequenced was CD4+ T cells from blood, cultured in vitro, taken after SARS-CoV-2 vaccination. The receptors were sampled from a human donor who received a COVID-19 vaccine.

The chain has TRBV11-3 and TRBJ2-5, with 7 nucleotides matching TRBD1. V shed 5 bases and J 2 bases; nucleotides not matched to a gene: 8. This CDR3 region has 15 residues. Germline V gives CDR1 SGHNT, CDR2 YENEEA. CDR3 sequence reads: CASSSQGQLQETQYF. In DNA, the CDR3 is TGTGCCAGCAGCAGCCAGGGACAGCTACAAGAGACCCAGTACTTC. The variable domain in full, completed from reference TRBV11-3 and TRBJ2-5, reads EAGVVQSPRYKIIEKKQPVAFWCNPISGHNTLYWYLQNLGQGPELLIRYENEEAVDDSQLPKDRFSAERLKGVDSTLKIQPAELGDSAVYLCASSSQGQLQETQYFGPGTRLLVL.

The CDR3 reads CAISESGGEKQPQHF. The CDR3 DNA follows: TGTGCCATCAGTGAGTCAGGGGGCGAAAAACAGCCCCAGCATTTT. V gene TRBV10-3 combines with J gene TRBJ1-5; 7 bases map to TRBD1. CDR1 is ENHRY and CDR2 is SYGVKD in the germline V gene. The ends lost 0 bases at V and 7 bases at J; junction bases unmatched: 6. There are 15 residues in the CDR3.

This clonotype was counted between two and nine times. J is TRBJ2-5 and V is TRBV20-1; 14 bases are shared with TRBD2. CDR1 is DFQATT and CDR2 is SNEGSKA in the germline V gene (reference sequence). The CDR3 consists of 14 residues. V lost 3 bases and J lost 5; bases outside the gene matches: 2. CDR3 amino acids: CSARTSGGVETQYF. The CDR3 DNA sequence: TGCAGTGCTAGGACTAGCGGGGGGGTGGAGACCCAGTACTTC.

CDR3 region: CASSQVKPLGEETQYF. The CDR3 DNA reads TGTGCCAGCAGCCAAGTCAAGCCCTTAGGGGAAGAGACCCAGTACTTC. This chain joins TRBV14 and TRBJ2-5; a weak D match, TRBD1 (5 bases). V was cut by 1 base and J by 3 bases, with 15 bases left in between. The CDR3 loop spans 16 amino acids. CDR1 and CDR2 (germline): SGHDN, FVKESK. Filled out from reference TRBV14 and TRBJ2-5, the complete variable domain reads EAGVTQFPSHSVIEKGQTVTLRCDPISGHDNLYWYRRVMGKEIKFLLHFVKESKQDESGMPNNRFLAERTGGTYSTLKVQPAELEDSGVYFCASSQVKPLGEETQYFGPGTRLLVL.

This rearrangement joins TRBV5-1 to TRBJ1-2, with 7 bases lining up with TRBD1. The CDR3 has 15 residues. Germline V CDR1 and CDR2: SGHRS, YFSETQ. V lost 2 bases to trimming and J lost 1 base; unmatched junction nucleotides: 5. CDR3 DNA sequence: TGCGCCAGCAGCTTTGACAGGGACTATAACTATGGCTACACCTTC. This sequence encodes CASSFDRDYNYGYTF.

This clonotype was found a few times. The CDR3 sequence is CASSEEAGVIGGELFF. The CDR3 bases are TGCGCCAGCAGTGAGGAAGCGGGGGTAATCGGCGGGGAGCTGTTTTTT. V usage is TRBV10-1 and J usage is TRBJ2-2; TRBD2 matches at 8 bases. CDR3 size: 16 residues. The V segment lost 2 bases and the J segment 7 bases; nucleotides outside the gene matches: 9. Germline CDR1 reads WNHNN; CDR2 reads SYGVQD (reference sequence).

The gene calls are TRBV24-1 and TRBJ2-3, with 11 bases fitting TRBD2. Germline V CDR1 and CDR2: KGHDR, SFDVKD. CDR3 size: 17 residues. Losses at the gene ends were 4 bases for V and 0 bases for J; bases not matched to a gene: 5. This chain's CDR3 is CATSDLGLADSTDTQYF. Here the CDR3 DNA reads TGTGCCACCAGTGACCTGGGACTAGCGGATAGCACAGATACGCAGTATTTT.

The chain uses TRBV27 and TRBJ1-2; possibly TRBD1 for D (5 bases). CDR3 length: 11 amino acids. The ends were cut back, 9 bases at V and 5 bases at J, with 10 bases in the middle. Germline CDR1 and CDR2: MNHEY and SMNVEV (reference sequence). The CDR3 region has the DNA TGTGCCAGTTCGGAGGGGTATGGCTACACCTTC. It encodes CASSEGYGYTF.